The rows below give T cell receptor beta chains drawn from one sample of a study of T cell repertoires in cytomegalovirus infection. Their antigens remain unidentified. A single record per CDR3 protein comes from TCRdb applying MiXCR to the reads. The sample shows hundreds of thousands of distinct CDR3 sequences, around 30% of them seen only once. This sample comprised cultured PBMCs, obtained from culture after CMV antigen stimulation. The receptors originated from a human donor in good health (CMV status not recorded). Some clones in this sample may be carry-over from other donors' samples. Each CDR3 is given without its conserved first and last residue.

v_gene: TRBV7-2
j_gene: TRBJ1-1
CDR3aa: ASSLGLWTGVSTEAF

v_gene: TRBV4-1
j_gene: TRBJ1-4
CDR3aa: ASRQIGGNFGQATFGKLF

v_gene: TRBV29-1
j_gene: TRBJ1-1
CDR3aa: SVEDRAVTEAF

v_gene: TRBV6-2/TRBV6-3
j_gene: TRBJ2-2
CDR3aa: ASTRASSGELF

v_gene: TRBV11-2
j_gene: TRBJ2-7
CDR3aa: ASSLQSPGGYEQY

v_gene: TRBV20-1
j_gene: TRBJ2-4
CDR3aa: SARTSGNIQY

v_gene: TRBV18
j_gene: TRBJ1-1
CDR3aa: ASSAAGGGSTEAF

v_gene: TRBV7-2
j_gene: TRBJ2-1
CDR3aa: ASSLAGKRNGEQF

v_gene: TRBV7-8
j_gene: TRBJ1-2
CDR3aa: ASSFDRASDYGYT

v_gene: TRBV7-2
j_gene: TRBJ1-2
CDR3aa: ASRPQADHYYGYT

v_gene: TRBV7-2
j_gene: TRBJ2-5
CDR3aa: ASSLALGSAETQY

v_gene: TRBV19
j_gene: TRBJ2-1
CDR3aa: ASDRGYEQF

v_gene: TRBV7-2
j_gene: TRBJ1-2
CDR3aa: ASSLGRQGQGYT

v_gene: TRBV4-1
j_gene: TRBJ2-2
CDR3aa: ASSHGPGAAYTGELF

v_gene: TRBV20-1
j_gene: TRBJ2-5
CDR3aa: SALEISGGAWETQY

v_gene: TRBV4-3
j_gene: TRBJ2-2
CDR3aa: ASSQEPSGSDGELF

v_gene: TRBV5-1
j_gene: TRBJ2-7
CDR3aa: ASSTIAGEGSYEQY

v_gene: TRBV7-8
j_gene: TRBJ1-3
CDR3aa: ASSLRRTASGNTIY

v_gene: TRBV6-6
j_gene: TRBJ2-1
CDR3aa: ASSATNRVASYNEQF

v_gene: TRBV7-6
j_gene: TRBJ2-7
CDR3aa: ASSRTPRGGGSYEQY

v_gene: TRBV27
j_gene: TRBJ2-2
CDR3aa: ASRPRGLDTGELF

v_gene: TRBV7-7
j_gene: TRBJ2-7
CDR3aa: ASSPLARQDEQY

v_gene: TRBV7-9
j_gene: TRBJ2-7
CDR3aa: ASSLESGEQY

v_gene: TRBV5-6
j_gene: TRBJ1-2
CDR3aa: ASSLVGGGYGYT

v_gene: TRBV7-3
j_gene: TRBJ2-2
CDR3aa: ASSHPGANTGELF

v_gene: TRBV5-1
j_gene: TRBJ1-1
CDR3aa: ASSLGDGYTEAF

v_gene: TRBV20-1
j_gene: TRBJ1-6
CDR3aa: SAFPRGTGSPLH

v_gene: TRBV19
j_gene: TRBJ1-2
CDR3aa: ASSPTGGGTGYGYT

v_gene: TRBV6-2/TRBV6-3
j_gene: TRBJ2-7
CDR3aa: ASSNDLRYEQY

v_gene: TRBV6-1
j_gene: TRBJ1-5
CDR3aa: ASSEGVRFANQPQH

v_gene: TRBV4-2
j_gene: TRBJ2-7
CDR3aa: ASSQNYYEQY

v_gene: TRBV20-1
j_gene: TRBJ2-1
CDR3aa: SAYRGTYNEQF

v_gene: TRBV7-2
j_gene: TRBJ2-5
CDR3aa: ASSTRLAAETQY

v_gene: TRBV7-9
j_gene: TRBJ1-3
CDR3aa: ASSYGRAGNTIY

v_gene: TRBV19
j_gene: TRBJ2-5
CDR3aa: ASSQTTGGQETQY

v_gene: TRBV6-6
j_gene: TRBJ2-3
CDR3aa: ASSYSSSGRRDTQY

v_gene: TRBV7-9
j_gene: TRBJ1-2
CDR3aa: ASSPYSNGYT

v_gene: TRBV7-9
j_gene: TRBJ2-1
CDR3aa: ASSFTGAIYNEQF

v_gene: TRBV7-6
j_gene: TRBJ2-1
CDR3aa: ASSPPGPPGNEQF

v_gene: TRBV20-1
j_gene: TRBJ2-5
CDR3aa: SAQRGGPQETQY

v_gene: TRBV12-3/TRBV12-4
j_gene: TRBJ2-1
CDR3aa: ASSLDGTGNEQF

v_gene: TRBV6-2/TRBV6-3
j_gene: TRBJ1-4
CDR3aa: ASKEAGQEKLF

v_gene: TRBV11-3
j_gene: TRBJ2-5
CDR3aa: ASPSFRTGGMLETQY

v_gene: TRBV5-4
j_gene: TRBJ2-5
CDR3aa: ASSLGSFQETQY

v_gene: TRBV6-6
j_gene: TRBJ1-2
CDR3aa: ASSFVVPYGYT

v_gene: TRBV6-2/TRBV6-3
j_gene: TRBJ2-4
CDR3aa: ASSYSGTGPIAKNIQY

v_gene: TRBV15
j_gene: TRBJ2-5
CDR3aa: ATSRDKGQQETQY

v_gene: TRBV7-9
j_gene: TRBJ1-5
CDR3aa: ASSLNGGQPQH

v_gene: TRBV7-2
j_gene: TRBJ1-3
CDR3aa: ASSLRGDSGNTIY

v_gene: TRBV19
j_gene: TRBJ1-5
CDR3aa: ASRTGGRTQPQH

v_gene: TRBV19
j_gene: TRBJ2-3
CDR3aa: ASSKASWGGTDTQY

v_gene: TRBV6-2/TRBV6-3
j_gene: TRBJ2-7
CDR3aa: ASKHEQY

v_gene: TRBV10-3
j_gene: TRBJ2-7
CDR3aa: AISEGGATYEQY

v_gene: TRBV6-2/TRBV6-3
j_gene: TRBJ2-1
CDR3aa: ASSYSRTSGKSSYNEQF

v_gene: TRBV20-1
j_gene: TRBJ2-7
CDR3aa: SARDRNGGREQY

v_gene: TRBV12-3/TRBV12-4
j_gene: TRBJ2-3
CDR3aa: ASSPSPSHSSTDTQY

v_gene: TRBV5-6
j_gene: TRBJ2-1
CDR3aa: ASSPKTSGGAGEQF

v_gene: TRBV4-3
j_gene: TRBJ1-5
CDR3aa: ASSQGTGRGQPQH